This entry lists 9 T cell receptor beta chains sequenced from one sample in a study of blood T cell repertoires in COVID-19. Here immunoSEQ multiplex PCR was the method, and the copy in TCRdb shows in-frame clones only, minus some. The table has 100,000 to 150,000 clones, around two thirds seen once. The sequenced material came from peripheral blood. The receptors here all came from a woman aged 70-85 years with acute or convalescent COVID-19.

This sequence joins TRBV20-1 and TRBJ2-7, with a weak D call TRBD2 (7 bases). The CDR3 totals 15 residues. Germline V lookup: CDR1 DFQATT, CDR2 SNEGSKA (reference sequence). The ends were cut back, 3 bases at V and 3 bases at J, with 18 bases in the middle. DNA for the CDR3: TGCAGTGCTAGTCTCTCATCGGGGGGCAACTACGAGCAGTACTTC. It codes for CSASLSSGGNYEQYF.

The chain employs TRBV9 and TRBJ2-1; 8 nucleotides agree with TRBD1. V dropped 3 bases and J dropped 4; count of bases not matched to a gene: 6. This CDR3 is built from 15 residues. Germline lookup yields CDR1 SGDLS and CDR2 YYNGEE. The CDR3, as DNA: TGTGCCAGCAGCGCTACAGGGGGGCCATACAATGAGCAGTTCTTC. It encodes CASSATGGPYNEQFF.

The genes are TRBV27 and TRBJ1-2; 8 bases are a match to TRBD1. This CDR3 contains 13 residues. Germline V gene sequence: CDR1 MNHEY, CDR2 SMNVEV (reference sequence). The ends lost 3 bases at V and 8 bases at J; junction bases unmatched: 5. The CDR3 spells CASSFSGGQGYTF. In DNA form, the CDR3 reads TGTGCCAGCAGTTTTTCAGGGGGCCAGGGCTACACCTTC.

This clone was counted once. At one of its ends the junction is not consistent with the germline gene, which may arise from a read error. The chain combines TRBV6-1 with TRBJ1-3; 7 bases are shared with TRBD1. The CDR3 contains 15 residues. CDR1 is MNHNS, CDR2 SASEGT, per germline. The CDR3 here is CASREGQVPGNTIYF. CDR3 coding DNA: TGTGCCAGCAGAGAAGGACAGGTTCCTGGAAACACCATATATTTT.

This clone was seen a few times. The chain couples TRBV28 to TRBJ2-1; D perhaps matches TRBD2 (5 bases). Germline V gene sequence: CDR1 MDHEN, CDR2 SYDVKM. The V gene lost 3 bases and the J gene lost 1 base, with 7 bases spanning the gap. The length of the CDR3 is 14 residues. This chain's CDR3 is CASSFGISYNEQFF. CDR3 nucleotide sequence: TGTGCCAGCAGTTTCGGGATTTCCTACAATGAGCAGTTCTTC.

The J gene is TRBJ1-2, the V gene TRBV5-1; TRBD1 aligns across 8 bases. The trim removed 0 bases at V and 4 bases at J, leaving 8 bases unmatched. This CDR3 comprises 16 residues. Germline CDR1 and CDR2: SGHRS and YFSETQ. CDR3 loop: CASSLAETGALYGYTF. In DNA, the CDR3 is TGCGCCAGCAGCTTGGCCGAGACAGGGGCCCTCTATGGCTACACCTTC.

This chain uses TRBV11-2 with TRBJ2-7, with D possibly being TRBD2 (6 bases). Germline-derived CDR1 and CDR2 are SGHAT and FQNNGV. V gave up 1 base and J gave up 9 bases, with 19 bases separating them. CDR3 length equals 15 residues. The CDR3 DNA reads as TGTGCCAGCAGCTTAGCCACCGGGAGAGGTGGTTGGCAGTACTTC. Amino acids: CASSLATGRGGWQYF.

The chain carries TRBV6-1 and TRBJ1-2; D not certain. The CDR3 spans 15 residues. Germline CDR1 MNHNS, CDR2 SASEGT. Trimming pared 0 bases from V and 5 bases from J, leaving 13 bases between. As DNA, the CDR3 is TGTGCCAGCAGTGAAGCCCCGCACGCACAATATGGCTACACCTTC. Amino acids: CASSEAPHAQYGYTF.

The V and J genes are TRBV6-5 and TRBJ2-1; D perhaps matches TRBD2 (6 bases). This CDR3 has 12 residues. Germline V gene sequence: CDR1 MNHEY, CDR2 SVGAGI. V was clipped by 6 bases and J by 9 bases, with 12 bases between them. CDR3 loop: CASRTSFGEQFF. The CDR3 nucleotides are TGTGCCAGCAGGACTAGTTTTGGTGAGCAGTTCTTC.